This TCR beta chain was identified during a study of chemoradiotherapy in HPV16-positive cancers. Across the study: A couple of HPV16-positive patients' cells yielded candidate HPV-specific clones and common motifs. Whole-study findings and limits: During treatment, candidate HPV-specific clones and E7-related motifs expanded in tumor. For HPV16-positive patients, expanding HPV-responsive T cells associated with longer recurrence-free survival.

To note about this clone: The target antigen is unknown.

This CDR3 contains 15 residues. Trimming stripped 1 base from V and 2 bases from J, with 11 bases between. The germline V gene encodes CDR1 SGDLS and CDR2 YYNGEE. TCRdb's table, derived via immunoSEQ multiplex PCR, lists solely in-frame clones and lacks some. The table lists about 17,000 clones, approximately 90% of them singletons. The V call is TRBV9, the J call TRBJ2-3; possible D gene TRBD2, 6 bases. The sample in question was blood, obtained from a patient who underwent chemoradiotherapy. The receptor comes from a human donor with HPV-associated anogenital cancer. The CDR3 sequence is CASSVWDSFTDTQYF. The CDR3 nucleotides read TGTGCCAGCAGCGTATGGGACTCGTTCACAGATACGCAGTATTTT.